This is a list of T cell receptor beta chains from one sample in a study of cytomegalovirus exposure and HLA in healthy donors. The method was immunoSEQ multiplex PCR; TCRdb's version includes in-frame clones alone and lacks a portion of them. Of 150,000 or so clones in the sample, 60% to 80% were seen once. Source material: PBMCs. These receptors came from a male donor in good health and CMV-seronegative. Each CDR3 is given with its conserved first and last residue. D genes are given only for firm matches. Clone size, where shown, is once, few, many, or a class for clones that have expanded.

j_gene: TRBJ2-3
abundance: -
d_gene: -
v_gene: TRBV28
CDR3nt: TGTGCCAGCAGTTTTTTAGGGCCAAGGGAGACGCAGTATTTT
CDR3aa: CASSFLGPRETQYF

j_gene: TRBJ2-7
abundance: -
d_gene: -
v_gene: TRBV4-1
CDR3nt: TGCGCCAGCAGCCAAGATCCCGCGGGGAGAGACTACGAGCAGTACTTC
CDR3aa: CASSQDPAGRDYEQYF

j_gene: TRBJ2-7
abundance: -
d_gene: TRBD1
v_gene: TRBV28
CDR3nt: TGTGCCAGCAGTCTGGACAGGGCGCCCTACGAGCAGTACTTC
CDR3aa: CASSLDRAPYEQYF

j_gene: TRBJ1-6
abundance: -
d_gene: TRBD1
v_gene: TRBV28
CDR3nt: TGTGCCAGCAGTTTGGGGGACAGGCGTTATTCACCCCTCCACTTT
CDR3aa: CASSLGDRRYSPLHF

j_gene: TRBJ1-1
abundance: -
d_gene: -
v_gene: TRBV4-1
CDR3nt: TGCGCCAGCAGCGACTCTCTGGGTGAAGCTTTCTTT
CDR3aa: CASSDSLGEAFF

j_gene: TRBJ1-1
abundance: -
d_gene: -
v_gene: TRBV5-1
CDR3nt: TGCGCCAGCAGCTTCCCCCCCACGGGTGACACTGAAGCTTTCTTT
CDR3aa: CASSFPPTGDTEAFF

j_gene: TRBJ2-5
abundance: -
d_gene: TRBD2
v_gene: TRBV2
CDR3nt: TGTGCCAGCAGGACTACTAGCGTGGAGGAGACCCAGTACTTC
CDR3aa: CASRTTSVEETQYF

j_gene: TRBJ1-5
abundance: -
d_gene: TRBD1
v_gene: TRBV18
CDR3nt: TGTGCCAGCTCACCAACACAGGCCGGGTTGGCAGGGGGCGATCAGCCCCAGCATTTT
CDR3aa: CASSPTQAGLAGGDQPQHF

j_gene: TRBJ2-7
abundance: -
d_gene: TRBD1
v_gene: TRBV5-1
CDR3nt: TGCGCCAGCAGCATGGACAGGGAGTACTACGAGCAGTACTTC
CDR3aa: CASSMDREYYEQYF

j_gene: TRBJ2-5
abundance: -
d_gene: TRBD1
v_gene: TRBV5-1
CDR3nt: TGCGCCAGCAGCTACCCGGGACAGGGACAAGAGACCCAGTACTTC
CDR3aa: CASSYPGQGQETQYF

j_gene: TRBJ2-7
abundance: few
d_gene: -
v_gene: TRBV4-1
CDR3nt: TGCGCCAGCAGCCCCCGGGGGGACACCTACGAGCAGTACTTC
CDR3aa: CASSPRGDTYEQYF

j_gene: TRBJ1-4
abundance: -
d_gene: -
v_gene: TRBV28
CDR3nt: TGTGCCGCCGCAGGGGATCTACATGAAAAACTGTTTTTT
CDR3aa: CAAAGDLHEKLFF

j_gene: TRBJ1-5
abundance: -
d_gene: TRBD1
v_gene: TRBV5-4
CDR3nt: TGTGCCAGCAGCCCGACCCCGGGACAGGGGCCGAATCAGCCCCAGCATTTT
CDR3aa: CASSPTPGQGPNQPQHF

j_gene: TRBJ2-7
abundance: few
d_gene: TRBD1
v_gene: TRBV9
CDR3nt: TGTGCCAGCAGCGCCGGGACAGGGGGAACCTACGAGCAGTACTTC
CDR3aa: CASSAGTGGTYEQYF

j_gene: TRBJ2-3
abundance: -
d_gene: TRBD2
v_gene: TRBV5-1
CDR3nt: TGCGCCAGCACACGGACTAGCGGGGGTGATATAGGTCCAGATACGCAGTATTTT
CDR3aa: CASTRTSGGDIGPDTQYF

j_gene: TRBJ2-1
abundance: -
d_gene: -
v_gene: TRBV28
CDR3nt: TGTGCCAGCAGTGACAGGAGTGACTACAATGAGCAGTTCTTC
CDR3aa: CASSDRSDYNEQFF

j_gene: TRBJ2-2
abundance: -
d_gene: TRBD2
v_gene: TRBV12-5
CDR3nt: TGTGCTAGTGGTTTACGGAAGATAGCGGGATATGCAACCGGGGAGCTGTTTTTT
CDR3aa: CASGLRKIAGYATGELFF

j_gene: TRBJ2-3
abundance: -
d_gene: -
v_gene: TRBV9
CDR3nt: TGTGCCAGCAGCGGTGGCGGATTAACTGCAGATACGCAGTATTTT
CDR3aa: CASSGGGLTADTQYF

j_gene: TRBJ2-1
abundance: -
d_gene: TRBD1
v_gene: TRBV11-2
CDR3nt: TGTGCCAGCAGCCGGACAGGGGAGGGGAATGAGCAGTTCTTC
CDR3aa: CASSRTGEGNEQFF

j_gene: TRBJ2-1
abundance: -
d_gene: -
v_gene: TRBV7-3
CDR3nt: TGTGCCAGCAGTTACACGACAGGTCAAGGGCAGTTCTTC
CDR3aa: CASSYTTGQGQFF

j_gene: TRBJ1-5
abundance: -
d_gene: -
v_gene: TRBV4-3
CDR3nt: TGCGCCAGCAGCCAAGCTTCGAATCAGCCCCAGCATTTT
CDR3aa: CASSQASNQPQHF

j_gene: TRBJ2-5
abundance: -
d_gene: TRBD2
v_gene: TRBV28
CDR3nt: TGTGCCAGCAGTTTCCCCGGGGTAGCGGGGCTACAAGAGACCCAGTACTTC
CDR3aa: CASSFPGVAGLQETQYF

j_gene: TRBJ1-5
abundance: few
d_gene: -
v_gene: TRBV7-2
CDR3nt: TGTGCCAGCAGTCCTATGACTGGGAGCAATCAGCCCCAGCATTTT
CDR3aa: CASSPMTGSNQPQHF

j_gene: TRBJ1-1
abundance: -
d_gene: TRBD1
v_gene: TRBV6-1
CDR3nt: TGTGCCAGCAGGGACAGGGCCATCACTGAAGCTTTCTTT
CDR3aa: CASRDRAITEAFF

j_gene: TRBJ2-7
abundance: -
d_gene: -
v_gene: TRBV7-2
CDR3nt: TGTGCCAGCAGCCCGGGACTGTCCTACGAGCAGTACTTC
CDR3aa: CASSPGLSYEQYF

j_gene: TRBJ2-3
abundance: -
d_gene: -
v_gene: TRBV11-2
CDR3nt: TGTGCCAGCAGCTTAGATGGCAGGGCGCACAACACAGATACGCAGTATTTT
CDR3aa: CASSLDGRAHNTDTQYF

j_gene: TRBJ2-5
abundance: -
d_gene: TRBD1
v_gene: TRBV28
CDR3nt: TGTGCCAGCAGCGAGACAGGGGGGGAGTACCAAGAGACCCAGTACTTC
CDR3aa: CASSETGGEYQETQYF

j_gene: TRBJ1-2
abundance: -
d_gene: -
v_gene: TRBV6-5
CDR3nt: TGTGCCAGCAGTTACTCCGGCTATGGCTACACCTTC
CDR3aa: CASSYSGYGYTF

j_gene: TRBJ1-4
abundance: -
d_gene: -
v_gene: TRBV4-1
CDR3nt: TGCGCCAGCAGCCAACCTCTCCTCGGTGCAACTAATGAAAAACTGTTTTTT
CDR3aa: CASSQPLLGATNEKLFF

j_gene: TRBJ2-1
abundance: -
d_gene: TRBD2
v_gene: TRBV19
CDR3nt: TGTGCCAGTAGTACCCCGACCGGGACTAGCGGGGGGGTCCATAGCTCCTACAATGAGCAGTTCTTC
CDR3aa: CASSTPTGTSGGVHSSYNEQFF

j_gene: TRBJ2-3
abundance: -
d_gene: -
v_gene: TRBV19
CDR3nt: TGTGCCAGTAGTCAACGGGTGCCCACAGATACGCAGTATTTT
CDR3aa: CASSQRVPTDTQYF

j_gene: TRBJ2-5
abundance: -
d_gene: -
v_gene: TRBV28
CDR3nt: TGTGCCAGCAGTTTCCATGGAGGAGGGGAGTTGGAGACCCAGTACTTC
CDR3aa: CASSFHGGGELETQYF

j_gene: TRBJ2-7
abundance: -
d_gene: TRBD1
v_gene: TRBV27
CDR3nt: TGTGCCAGCAGTGAGACGGGACAGGGTTTTTACGAGCAGTACTTC
CDR3aa: CASSETGQGFYEQYF

j_gene: TRBJ1-1
abundance: -
d_gene: TRBD1
v_gene: TRBV28
CDR3nt: TGTGCCAGCAGACCCTTAGGGGGCTCCTCTCGGGAAGCTTTCTTT
CDR3aa: CASRPLGGSSREAFF

j_gene: TRBJ2-1
abundance: -
d_gene: -
v_gene: TRBV21-1
CDR3nt: TGTGCCAGGGGGGTCAGGAACGGGAGGGCCTGCGACAATGAGCAGTTCTTC
CDR3aa: CARGVRNGRACDNEQFF

j_gene: TRBJ2-5
abundance: few
d_gene: -
v_gene: TRBV6-5
CDR3nt: TGTGCCAGCAGTGGGTACTTCCGCGAGCGGGAGACCCAGTACTTC
CDR3aa: CASSGYFRERETQYF

j_gene: TRBJ2-7
abundance: -
d_gene: TRBD1
v_gene: TRBV28
CDR3nt: TGTGCCAGCAGTACAACCTGGACAGGGTCCGAGCAGTACTTC
CDR3aa: CASSTTWTGSEQYF

j_gene: TRBJ2-5
abundance: -
d_gene: TRBD2
v_gene: TRBV28
CDR3nt: TGTGCCAGCAGTTTATGGACTAGCGGGGGCCAAGAGACCCAGTACTTC
CDR3aa: CASSLWTSGGQETQYF

j_gene: TRBJ1-5
abundance: -
d_gene: TRBD1
v_gene: TRBV6-6
CDR3nt: TGTGCCAGCAGCAACAGGGGGGGTCAGCCCCAGCATTTT
CDR3aa: CASSNRGGQPQHF

j_gene: TRBJ2-3
abundance: -
d_gene: -
v_gene: TRBV28
CDR3nt: TGTGCCAGCAGTTTATGGATAGCGAGACGGGTCGATACGCAGTATTTT
CDR3aa: CASSLWIARRVDTQYF

j_gene: TRBJ1-1
abundance: -
d_gene: TRBD1
v_gene: TRBV19
CDR3nt: TGTGCCAGTAGTATTCAGGGGGGACGGAACACTGAAGCTTTCTTT
CDR3aa: CASSIQGGRNTEAFF

j_gene: TRBJ2-7
abundance: -
d_gene: TRBD2
v_gene: TRBV2
CDR3nt: TGTGCCAGCGCCGGGACTAGATCGGCCCTTTTACCGTCCGAGCAGTACTTC
CDR3aa: CASAGTRSALLPSEQYF